Sequencing of this T cell receptor (beta chain) was carried out in a study of cytomegalovirus exposure and HLA in healthy donors. Study findings and constraints: First-cohort TCR clusters tended to co-occur in the 90 to 150 validation repertoires, a later analysis found.

Some clones are missing from TCRdb's copy, which holds only in-frame ones; the method was immunoSEQ multiplex PCR. The sample includes 110,000 to 150,000 clones, roughly nine tenths seen only once; the top ten take less than 3.5%. Comment on this clone: Its antigen is not identified.

With V trimmed by 10 bases and J by 5 bases, 16 bases remained unmatched. The germline gives CDR1 ENHRY, CDR2 SYGVKD. This CDR3 is 16 amino acids long. The chain employs TRBV10-3 and TRBJ2-3; TRBD2 matches 9 bases. The sequenced sample was PBMCs. The sequence was obtained from a man younger than 35 in good health and CMV-seronegative. CDR3: CATLSVSGGLRDTQYF. The CDR3 DNA is TGTGCCACCCTCTCCGTAAGCGGGGGGCTTAGAGATACGCAGTATTTT.